The following is a T cell receptor beta chain sequence with its context. What it recognizes is unknown. The sample is drawn from a study of T cell responses to AZD1222 COVID-19 vaccine. Points from the study as a whole: Clonal diversity was possibly underestimated, and white British individuals and females predominated among donors. Repertoire sampling occurred only after the peak T cell response. The study found vaccine-associated CD4 TCRs spanning spike, dominant at 160-218 and 743-854.

The assay was immunoSEQ multiplex PCR, and TCRdb's table has in-frame clones only and misses some. The sample yields approximately 140,000 clones, 80% to 90% seen once. Sequenced material: peripheral blood, taken on day 0 of AZD1222 vaccination. The sequence was obtained from an adult in good health.

The CDR3 nucleotides read TGTGCCAGCAGCCAAGAATCCCAGGTGGGGTTCACCTTC. Its translation: CASSQESQVGFTF. The V call is TRBV4-2, the J call TRBJ1-2; D not certain. Germline V gene data show CDR1 as LGHNA and CDR2 as YNFKEQ. This CDR3 region has 13 residues. The ends were cut back, 0 bases at V and 13 bases at J, with 15 bases in the middle.